This T cell receptor beta chain was identified during a study of T cell clones after liver transplantation. Background on the study: A pre-transplant mixed lymphocyte reaction with TCRbeta sequencing defined graft-donor-reactive clones followed in post-transplant blood. As an antigen-independent comparator, third-party-reactive TCRbeta sequences came from pre-transplant mixed lymphocyte reactions.

Sequenced by immunoSEQ multiplex PCR; TCRdb stores in-frame clones only, minus some. The data hold about 100,000 clones, with 75% to 85% observed a single time. Overall study findings and caveats: Post-transplant time points were not standardized, so conclusions are preliminary.

This CDR3 region has 14 residues. CDR1 MNHNS and CDR2 SASEGT come from the germline V gene. Trimming cost V 2 bases and J 5 bases, with 9 bases left between them. Sorting of unstimulated PBMCs yielded separate CD3+CD4+ and CD3+CD8+ fractions. This clone came up once. Its target is not known. The V call is TRBV6-1, the J call TRBJ2-2, with D perhaps matching TRBD1 (5 bases). The sequence derives from a human donor who received a liver transplant. The specimen was CD4+ T cells from blood, collected before liver transplant. The CDR3 region is CASSEIRQTGELFF. The CDR3 bases are TGTGCCAGCAGTGAAATCAGACAGACCGGGGAGCTGTTTTTT.